Presented here are 9 T cell receptor beta chains from one specimen sequenced in a study of blood T cell repertoires in COVID-19. Using immunoSEQ multiplex PCR, the repertoire was profiled, and TCRdb retains in-frame clones only, with some absent. In the table there are 250,000 to 350,000 clones, about 85% of which are singletons. Sequenced input: peripheral blood. These TCRs come from a human donor with COVID-19, enrolled during active disease. The donor label of this sample is uncertain.

The chain employs TRBV19 and TRBJ1-1; 7 bases agree with TRBD1. CDR3 length: 16 residues. Germline assignment: CDR1 LNHDA and CDR2 SQIVND (reference sequence). J lost 0 bases, V lost 1 base, and 5 bases had no gene match. The DNA for the CDR3 is TGTGCCAGTAGTATAGGAGGGGGCGGGATGAACACTGAAGCTTTCTTT. Protein sequence: CASSIGGGGMNTEAFF. The full variable domain, rest sourced from reference TRBV19 and TRBJ1-1, is DGGITQSPKYLFRKEGQNVTLSCEQNLNHDAMYWYRQDPGQGLRLIYYSQIVNDFQKGDIAEGYSVSREKKESFPLTVTSAQKNPTAFYLCASSIGGGGMNTEAFFGQGTRLTVV.

V usage is TRBV28 and J usage is TRBJ1-6; 11 positions match TRBD1. CDR1 and CDR2 (germline): MDHEN, SYDVKM. V was pared by 7 bases and J by 9 bases, with 11 bases of the junction left unmatched. This CDR3 has 16 residues. The CDR3 DNA reads TGTGCCAGCAACATCCGGGACAGGGGGTTTATTTCACCCCTCCACTTT. Translation gives CASNIRDRGFISPLHF.

The gene calls are TRBV28 and TRBJ2-5, with D possibly TRBD1 on 6 matching bases. The CDR3 length is 14 residues. V lost 5 bases, J lost 4 bases, and 14 bases lay in between. The germline CDR1 and CDR2 sequences are MDHEN and SYDVKM. The CDR3 reads CASSEPQGRETQYF. DNA for the CDR3: TGTGCCAGCAGTGAACCACAGGGACGAGAGACCCAGTACTTC. The whole variable domain, filled in from reference TRBV28 and TRBJ2-5, reads DVKVTQSSRYLVKRTGEKVFLECVQDMDHENMFWYRQDPGLGLRLIYFSYDVKMKEKGDIPEGYSVSREKKERFSLILESASTNQTSMYLCASSEPQGRETQYFGPGTRLLVL.

The chain joins TRBV19 to TRBJ2-3, with a tentative D call TRBD1 (5 bases). The CDR3 runs 14 residues. Germline CDR1 is LNHDA and CDR2 is SQIVND (reference sequence). V lost 3 bases to trimming and J lost 3 bases, with 10 bases between them. In nucleotides, the CDR3 is TGTGCCAGTAGTATCGAAGGGGCGACAGATACGCAGTATTTT. It yields the protein CASSIEGATDTQYF.

This chain uses TRBV30 with TRBJ1-2; no firm D call. V was trimmed by 4 bases and J by 4 bases, leaving 16 bases between them. Germline assignment: CDR1 GTSNPN and CDR2 SVGIG (reference sequence). The CDR3 totals 14 residues. This CDR3 reads CAWTRRLGFYGYTF. CDR3 nucleotides: TGTGCCTGGACGAGGAGGTTGGGTTTCTATGGCTACACCTTC.

The chain has TRBV3-1 (or the pseudogene TRBV3-2) and TRBJ2-7, with a possible D match to TRBD1 (6 bases). The germline V gene encodes CDR1 LGHDT and CDR2 YNNKEL (reference sequence). The CDR3 runs to 14 residues. V lost 1 base and J 2 bases, leaving 9 bases between the germline ends. The CDR3 sequence: CASSQVQGPYEQYF. The DNA for the CDR3 is TGTGCCAGCAGCCAAGTTCAGGGGCCCTACGAGCAGTACTTC.

Here the CDR3 reads CASRTQGQTYEQYF. CDR3 sequence (DNA): TGTGCCAGCAGAACACAGGGCCAGACCTACGAGCAGTACTTC. This chain uses TRBV6-5 with TRBJ2-7; tentatively, D is TRBD1 (6 bases). The CDR3 contains 14 residues. V lost 6 bases and J 2 bases, leaving 14 bases between the germline ends. Germline V CDR1 and CDR2: MNHEY, SVGAGI.

The chain combines TRBV18 with TRBJ1-2, with TRBD1 matching over 7 bases. CDR3 length: 13 amino acids. CDR1 KGHSH and CDR2 LQKENI come from the germline V gene. V gave up 6 bases and J gave up 7 bases; unmatched junction bases: 8. The CDR3: CASSPDRVAGYTF. The DNA of the CDR3 is TGTGCCAGCTCTCCCGACAGGGTCGCTGGCTACACCTTC.

This chain links TRBV7-9 with TRBJ2-2; weak D call: TRBD2 (6 bases). The CDR3 extends over 16 amino acids. V was shortened by 5 bases and J by 1 base, with 14 bases between the two germline ends. Germline assignment: CDR1 SEHNR and CDR2 FQNEAQ (reference sequence). CDR3 bases: TGTGCCAGCAGCGGTCTTAGGAGGGTGAACACCGGGGAGCTGTTTTTT. Its translation: CASSGLRRVNTGELFF.